The TCR beta chain described here comes from a study of blood T cell repertoires in COVID-19. Turning to the study itself: T cells, B-cell-depleted T cells, or PBMCs supplied cDNA or gDNA.

The CDR3 is made up of 15 amino acids. Germline V gene sequence: CDR1 SGHNT, CDR2 YYREEE (reference sequence). V lost 0 bases, J lost 6 bases, and 5 bases stayed unmatched. In the source study's methods: Nucleated cell counts were estimated from reference gene primer amplification. Method: immunoSEQ multiplex PCR; TCRdb's copy keeps in-frame clones and lacks some. V and J calls and clone size are those listed in that table; D and trimming were worked out from the DNA. The sample lists around 73,000 clones, roughly three quarters occurring once. The chain couples TRBV5-4 to TRBJ2-2; TRBD2 agrees at 7 bases. The source material was peripheral blood. This clonotype was obtained from a man in his 70s with COVID-19, enrolled during active disease. The CDR3 coding sequence is TGTGCCAGCAGCTTGGGACTAGCACGCTCCGGGGAGCTGTTTTTT. It specifies CASSLGLARSGELFF.